This T cell receptor (beta chain) is drawn from a study of identifying expanded T cells in peripheral blood. Assay: immunoSEQ multiplex PCR; the TCRdb copy retains only in-frame clones and omits some. This sample has about 100,000 clones, with approximately 88% found just once. CDR1 LNHDA and CDR2 SQIVND come from the germline V gene (reference sequence). CDR3 length: 15 amino acids. V shed 4 bases, J shed 7 bases, and the junction held 11 bases outside the gene matches. The specimen was blood. The source is a person aged 18 to 70 in good health. V is TRBV19 and J is TRBJ1-2, with 8 bases identical to TRBD1. The CDR3 reads CASSNRGRGPVGYTF. CDR3 DNA: TGTGCCAGTAGTAATCGTGGCAGGGGGCCCGTTGGCTACACCTTC.